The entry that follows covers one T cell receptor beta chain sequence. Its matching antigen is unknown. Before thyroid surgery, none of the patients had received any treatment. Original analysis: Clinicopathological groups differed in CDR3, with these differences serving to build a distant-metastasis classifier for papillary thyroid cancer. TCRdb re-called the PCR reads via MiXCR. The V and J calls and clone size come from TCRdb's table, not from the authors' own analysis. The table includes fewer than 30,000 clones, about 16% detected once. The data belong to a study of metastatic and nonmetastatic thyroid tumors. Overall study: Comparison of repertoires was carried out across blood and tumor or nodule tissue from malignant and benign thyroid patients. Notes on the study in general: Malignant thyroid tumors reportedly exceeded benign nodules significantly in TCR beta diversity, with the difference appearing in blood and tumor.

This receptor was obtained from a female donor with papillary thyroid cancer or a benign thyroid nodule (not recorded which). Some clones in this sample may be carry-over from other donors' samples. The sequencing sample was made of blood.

For the CDR3, the DNA is TGTGCCAGCAGCTTGATCGGCGGAGAAAACACTGAAGCTTTCTTT. Protein sequence: CASSLIGGENTEAFF. The chain is built from TRBV5-6 and TRBJ1-1; D not resolved. The V end lost 1 base, the J end lost 2 bases, and 12 bases lay between the germline ends. Germline-derived CDR1 and CDR2 are SGHDT and YYEEEE. There are 15 residues in the CDR3. Combining the CDR3 with reference TRBV5-6 and TRBJ1-1 gives the whole variable domain DAGVTQSPTHLIKTRGQQVTLRCSPKSGHDTVSWYQQALGQGPQFIFQYYEEEERQRGNFPDRFSGHQFPNYSSELNVNALLLGDSALYLCASSLIGGENTEAFFGQGTRLTVV.